The rows below give T cell receptor beta chains drawn from one sample of a study of blood T cell repertoires in COVID-19. This table comes from immunoSEQ multiplex PCR, and its TCRdb copy is limited to in-frame clones, with some not included. In the table there are about 82,000 clones, just under 80% of which are singletons. The source material was peripheral blood. These receptors came from a man aged 55-75 years with COVID-19, enrolled during active disease. Each CDR3 is given with its conserved first and last residue. Each record gives: V gene, J gene, clone size, D gene, CDR3 protein, CDR3 DNA. A D gene is named only where the DNA matches it firmly. Only part of the rows carry a size: once, few, many, or a class if the clone is expanded.

TRBV9	TRBJ2-2	-	TRBD2	CASSVLAGGTGELFF	TGTGCCAGCAGCGTCCTAGCGGGAGGGACCGGGGAGCTGTTTTTT
TRBV4-1	TRBJ1-1	-	-	CASSQDWGAEAFF	TGCGCCAGCAGCCAAGACTGGGGAGCTGAAGCTTTCTTT
TRBV5-1	TRBJ1-6	-	-	CASSSENGGHSPLHF	TGCGCCAGCAGCTCCGAGAACGGGGGGCACTCACCCCTCCACTTT
TRBV24-1	TRBJ2-4	-	-	CATSDWANVAKNIQYF	TGTGCCACCAGTGATTGGGCAAACGTAGCCAAAAACATTCAGTACTTC
TRBV9	TRBJ1-5	few	TRBD1	CASSATGGNQPQHF	TGTGCCAGCAGCGCCACAGGGGGCAACCAGCCCCAGCATTTT
TRBV27	TRBJ2-7	-	-	CASSLRRESSYEQYF	TGTGCCAGCAGTTTAAGACGGGAAAGCTCCTACGAGCAGTACTTC
TRBV11-2	TRBJ2-5	-	-	CASSSKNRDWETQYF	TGTGCCAGCAGCTCGAAAAACAGGGATTGGGAGACCCAGTACTTC
TRBV27	TRBJ2-3	-	-	CASWGRTDTQYF	TGTGCCAGCTGGGGGCGGACAGATACGCAGTATTTT
TRBV29-1	TRBJ1-1	-	-	CSVRQGATIMNTEAFF	TGCAGCGTGCGTCAGGGCGCCACAATCATGAACACTGAAGCTTTCTTT
TRBV10-3	TRBJ2-1	-	TRBD1	CAISELGQGGNEQFF	TGTGCCATCAGTGAGTTGGGACAGGGGGGGAATGAGCAGTTCTTC